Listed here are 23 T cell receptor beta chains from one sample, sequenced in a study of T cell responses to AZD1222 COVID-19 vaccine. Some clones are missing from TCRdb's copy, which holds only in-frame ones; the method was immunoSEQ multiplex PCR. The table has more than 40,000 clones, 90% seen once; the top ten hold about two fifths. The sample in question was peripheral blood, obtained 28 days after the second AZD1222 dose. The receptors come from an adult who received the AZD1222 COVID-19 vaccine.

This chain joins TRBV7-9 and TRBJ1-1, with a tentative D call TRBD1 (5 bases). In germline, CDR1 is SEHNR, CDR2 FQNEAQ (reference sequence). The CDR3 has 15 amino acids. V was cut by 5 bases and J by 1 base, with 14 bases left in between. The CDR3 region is CASSPSPGGNTEAFF. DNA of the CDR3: TGTGCCAGCAGCCCCAGCCCGGGGGGGAACACTGAAGCTTTCTTT. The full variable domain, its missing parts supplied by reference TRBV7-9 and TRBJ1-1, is DTGVSQNPRHKITKRGQNVTFRCDPISEHNRLYWYRQTLGQGPEFLTYFQNEAQLEKSRLLSDRFSAERPKGSFSTLEIQRTEQGDSAMYLCASSPSPGGNTEAFFGQGTRLTVV.

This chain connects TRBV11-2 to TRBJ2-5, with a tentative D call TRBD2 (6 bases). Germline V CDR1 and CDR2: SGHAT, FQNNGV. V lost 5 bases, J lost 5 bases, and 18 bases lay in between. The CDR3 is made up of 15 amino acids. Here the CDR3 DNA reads TGTGCCAGCAGCCAACAGCGCGGGGCTGGGGAGACCCAGTACTTC. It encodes CASSQQRGAGETQYF.

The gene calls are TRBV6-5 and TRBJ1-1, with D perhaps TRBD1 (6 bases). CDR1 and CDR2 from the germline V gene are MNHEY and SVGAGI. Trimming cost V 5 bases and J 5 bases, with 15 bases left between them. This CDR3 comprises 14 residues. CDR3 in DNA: TGTGCCAGCAGTCGCCGGACAGTAGGGACTGAAGCTTTCTTT. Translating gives CASSRRTVGTEAFF.

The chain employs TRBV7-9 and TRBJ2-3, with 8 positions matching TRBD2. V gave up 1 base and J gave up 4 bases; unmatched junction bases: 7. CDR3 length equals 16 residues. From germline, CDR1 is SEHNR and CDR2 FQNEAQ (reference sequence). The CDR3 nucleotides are TGTGCCAGCAGCTTAGGGGCCGGGGGGGCCGCAGATACGCAGTATTTT. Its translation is CASSLGAGGAADTQYF.

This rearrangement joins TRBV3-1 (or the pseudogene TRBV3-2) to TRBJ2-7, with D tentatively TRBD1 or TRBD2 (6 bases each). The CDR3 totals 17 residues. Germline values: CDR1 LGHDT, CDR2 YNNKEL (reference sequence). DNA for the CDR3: TGTCCCCCCAGCCAAGACGAACGCGGCAGGGGAGGCTACGAGCAGTACTTC. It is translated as CPPSQDERGRGGYEQYF.

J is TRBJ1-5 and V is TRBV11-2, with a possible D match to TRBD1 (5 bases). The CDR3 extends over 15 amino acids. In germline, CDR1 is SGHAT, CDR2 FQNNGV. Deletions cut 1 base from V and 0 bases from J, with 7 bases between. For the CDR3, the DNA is TGTGCCAGCAGCTTAGCAGGGAATAGCAATCAGCCCCAGCATTTT. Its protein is CASSLAGNSNQPQHF. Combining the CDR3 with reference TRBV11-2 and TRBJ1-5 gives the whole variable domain EAGVAQSPRYKIIEKRQSVAFWCNPISGHATLYWYQQILGQGPKLLIQFQNNGVVDDSQLPKDRFSAERLKGVDSTLKIQPAKLEDSAVYLCASSLAGNSNQPQHFGDGTRLSIL.

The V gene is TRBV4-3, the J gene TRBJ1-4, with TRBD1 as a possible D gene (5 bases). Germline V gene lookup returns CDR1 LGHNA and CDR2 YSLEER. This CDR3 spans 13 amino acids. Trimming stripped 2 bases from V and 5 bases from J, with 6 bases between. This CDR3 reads CASSQTGNEKLFF. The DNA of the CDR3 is TGCGCCAGCAGCCAAACAGGAAATGAAAAACTGTTTTTT.

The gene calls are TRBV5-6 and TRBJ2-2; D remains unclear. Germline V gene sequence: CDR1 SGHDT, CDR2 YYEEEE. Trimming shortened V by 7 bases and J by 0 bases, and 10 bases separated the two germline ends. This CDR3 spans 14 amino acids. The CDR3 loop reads CASRTTANTGELFF. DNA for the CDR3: TGTGCCAGCCGGACCACCGCGAACACCGGGGAGCTGTTTTTT.

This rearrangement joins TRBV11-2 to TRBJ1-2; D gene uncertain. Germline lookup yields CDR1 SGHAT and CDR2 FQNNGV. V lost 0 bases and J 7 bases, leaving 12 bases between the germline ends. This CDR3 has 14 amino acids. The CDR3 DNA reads TGTGCCAGCAGCTTAGATCTGGCCTCTAGTGGCTACACCTTC. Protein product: CASSLDLASSGYTF.

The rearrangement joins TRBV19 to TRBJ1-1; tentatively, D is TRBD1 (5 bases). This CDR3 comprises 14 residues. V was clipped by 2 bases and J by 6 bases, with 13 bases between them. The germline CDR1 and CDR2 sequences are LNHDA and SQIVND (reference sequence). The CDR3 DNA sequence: TGTGCCAGTAGTATAAGAGGGGCGGGGGCTGAAGCTTTCTTT. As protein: CASSIRGAGAEAFF.

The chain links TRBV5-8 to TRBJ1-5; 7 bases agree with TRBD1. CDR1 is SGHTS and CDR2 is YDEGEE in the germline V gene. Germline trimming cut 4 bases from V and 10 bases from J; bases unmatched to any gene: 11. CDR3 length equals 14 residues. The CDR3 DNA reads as TGTGCCAGCAGCCTGGGACAGAGGGCATCTCCCCAGCATTTT. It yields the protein CASSLGQRASPQHF.

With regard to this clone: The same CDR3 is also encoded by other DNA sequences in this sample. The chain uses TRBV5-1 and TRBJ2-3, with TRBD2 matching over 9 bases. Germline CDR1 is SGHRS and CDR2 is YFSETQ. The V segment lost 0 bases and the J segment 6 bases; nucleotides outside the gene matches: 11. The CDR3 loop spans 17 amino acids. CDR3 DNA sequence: TGCGCCAGCAGCTTGGAACTAGCGGGCGGACTCGGGGATACGCAGTATTTT. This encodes CASSLELAGGLGDTQYF.

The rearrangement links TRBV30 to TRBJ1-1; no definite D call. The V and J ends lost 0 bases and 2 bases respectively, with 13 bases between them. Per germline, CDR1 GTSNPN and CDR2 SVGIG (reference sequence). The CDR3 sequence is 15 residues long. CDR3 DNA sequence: TGTGCCTGGAGTGTAAGGACGGGTTTAAACACTGAAGCTTTCTTT. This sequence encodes CAWSVRTGLNTEAFF.

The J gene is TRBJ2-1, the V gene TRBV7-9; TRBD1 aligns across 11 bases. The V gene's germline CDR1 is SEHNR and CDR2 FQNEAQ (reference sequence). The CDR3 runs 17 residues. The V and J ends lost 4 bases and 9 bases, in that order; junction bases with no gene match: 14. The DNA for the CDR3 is TGTGCCAGCAGCTCCATCGGGACAGGGGGATTTCGGAGTGAGCAGTTCTTC. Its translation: CASSSIGTGGFRSEQFF.

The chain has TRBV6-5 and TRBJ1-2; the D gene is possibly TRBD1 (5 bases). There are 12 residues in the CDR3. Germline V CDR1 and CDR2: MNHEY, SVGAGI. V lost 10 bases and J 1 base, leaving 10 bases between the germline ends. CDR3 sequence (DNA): TGTGCCACTTATGGGGGTAACTATGGCTACACCTTC. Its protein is CATYGGNYGYTF.

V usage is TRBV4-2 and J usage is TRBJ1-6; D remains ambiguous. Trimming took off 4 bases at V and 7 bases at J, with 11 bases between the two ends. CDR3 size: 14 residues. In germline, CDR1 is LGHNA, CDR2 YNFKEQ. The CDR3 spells CASSRSSRNSPLHF. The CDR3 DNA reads TGTGCCAGCAGCCGATCGAGCCGGAATTCACCCCTCCACTTT.

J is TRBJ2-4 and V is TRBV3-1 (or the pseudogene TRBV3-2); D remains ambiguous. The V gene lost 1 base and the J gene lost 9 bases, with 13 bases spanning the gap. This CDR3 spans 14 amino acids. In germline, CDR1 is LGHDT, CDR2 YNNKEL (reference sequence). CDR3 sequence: CASSQVVGHLIQYF. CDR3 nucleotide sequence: TGTGCCAGCAGCCAAGTTGTCGGGCACCTCATTCAGTACTTC.

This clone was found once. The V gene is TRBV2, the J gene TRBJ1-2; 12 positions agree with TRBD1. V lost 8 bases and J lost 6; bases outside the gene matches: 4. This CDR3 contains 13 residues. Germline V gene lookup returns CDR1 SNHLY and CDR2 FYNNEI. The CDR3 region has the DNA TGTGCCAGCGGGGGACAGGGGGCAGATGGCTACACCTTC. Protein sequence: CASGGQGADGYTF. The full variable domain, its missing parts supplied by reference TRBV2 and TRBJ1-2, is EPEVTQTPSHQVTQMGQEVILRCVPISNHLYFYWYRQILGQKVEFLVSFYNNEISEKSEIFDDQFSVERPDGSNFTLKIRSTKLEDSAMYFCASGGQGADGYTFGSGTRLTVV.

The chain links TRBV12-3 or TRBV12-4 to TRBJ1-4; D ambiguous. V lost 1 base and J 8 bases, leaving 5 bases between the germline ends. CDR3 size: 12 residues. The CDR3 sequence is CASSLVREKLFF. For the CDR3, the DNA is TGTGCCAGCAGTTTAGTGAGGGAAAAACTGTTTTTT.

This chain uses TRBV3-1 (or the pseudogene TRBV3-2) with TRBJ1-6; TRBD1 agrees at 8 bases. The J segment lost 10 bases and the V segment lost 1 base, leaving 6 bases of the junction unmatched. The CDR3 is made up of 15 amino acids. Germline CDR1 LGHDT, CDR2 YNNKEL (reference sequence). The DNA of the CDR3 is TGTGCCAGCAGCCAAGGACAGGGGATCGAATCACCCCTCCACTTT. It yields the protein CASSQGQGIESPLHF.

CDR3 nucleotide sequence: TGTGCCAGCAGGGACAGGGGGAACACCGGGGAGCTGTTTTTT. Protein: CASRDRGNTGELFF. The chain recombines TRBV6-5 with TRBJ2-2; 9 bases agree with TRBD1. The CDR3 sequence is 14 residues long. Germline values: CDR1 MNHEY, CDR2 SVGAGI. V lost 6 bases, J lost 1 base, and 0 bases stayed unmatched.

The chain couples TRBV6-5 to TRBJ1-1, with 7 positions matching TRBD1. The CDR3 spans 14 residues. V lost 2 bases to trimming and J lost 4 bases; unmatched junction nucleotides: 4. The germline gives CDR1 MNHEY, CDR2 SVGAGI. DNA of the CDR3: TGTGCCAGCAGTTACCCAGGGACAGCCACTGAAGCTTTCTTT. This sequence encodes CASSYPGTATEAFF.

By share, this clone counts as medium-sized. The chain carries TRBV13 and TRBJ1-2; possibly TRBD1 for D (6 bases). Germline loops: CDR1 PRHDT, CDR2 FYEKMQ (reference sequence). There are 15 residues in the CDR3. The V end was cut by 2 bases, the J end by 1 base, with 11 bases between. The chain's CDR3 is CASSLRQGNNYGYTF. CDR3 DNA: TGTGCCAGCAGCTTAAGGCAGGGGAATAACTATGGCTACACCTTC. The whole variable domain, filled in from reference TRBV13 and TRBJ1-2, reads AAGVIQSPRHLIKEKRETATLKCYPIPRHDTVYWYQQGPGQDPQFLISFYEKMQSDKGSIPDRFSAQQFSDYHSELNMSSLELGDSALYFCASSLRQGNNYGYTFGSGTRLTVV.